This T cell receptor (beta chain) emerged from a study of glioma-infiltrating T cells after dendritic cell vaccination. Regarding the study as a whole: Few patients contributed both blood and tumor specimens. TCR clonality showed no direct relationship with survival.

Described time point: after dendritic cell vaccination, including at tumor progression/relapse. Selection required adequate fresh-frozen tumor tissue plus more than two years' survival data. Method: immunoSEQ multiplex PCR; TCRdb's copy keeps in-frame clones and lacks some. The sample carries about 58,000 clones, around 85% recorded once. The V end lost 2 bases, the J end lost 6 bases, and 15 bases lay between the germline ends. The CDR3 has 15 amino acids. CDR1 is SGHNT, CDR2 YYREEE, per germline (reference sequence). As regards this clone: The antigen is undetermined.

The chain combines TRBV5-4 with TRBJ2-4; weak D call: TRBD2 (6 bases). The sample in question was blood, obtained after dendritic cell vaccination. The TCR originated in a human donor with glioblastoma. CDR3 DNA sequence: TGTGCCAGCAGCTTAAGCGGGTCGGGCACAAACATTCAGTACTTC. Encoded protein: CASSLSGSGTNIQYF.